This T cell receptor beta chain appears in the sequencing data of a study of CD8+CD57+ T cells in acquired aplastic anemia. Study as a whole: Sorted CD4+ and CD8+ cells gave a mean 3.2 ug DNA, range roughly 0.18 to 27.4 ug. Study-wide findings and caveats: Patients versus controls showed no significant CD8+ Simpson's diversity difference. Researchers report that twenty-nine CD8+ CDR3 sequences appeared in both patients and controls.

CDR1 is MGHDK, CDR2 SYGVNS, per germline. This CDR3 is built from 14 residues. Trimming removed 4 bases from V and 6 bases from J, with 16 bases in between. Genomic DNA constituted the template upon which TCR beta VDJ and CDR3 profiling was performed. TCRdb re-called the reads through MiXCR, storing one row per CDR3 protein. The profile covers 450,000 to 550,000 distinct CDR3 sequences, with around a third appearing a single time and roughly 0.89% taken by the ten largest. Points on this clonotype: Its antigen is currently unknown.

CD8+CD57+ cell expansion had been shown by flow cytometry in patients chosen for sequencing. At the time of blood sampling, patients had not yet received any therapy. The chain uses TRBV25-1 and TRBJ2-7; tentatively, D is TRBD2 (6 bases). This receptor was identified in a human donor with aplastic anemia. The sequenced material came from sorted CD4+, CD8+, or CD8+CD57+ T cells (not recorded which) from PBMCs. The chain's CDR3 is CASSGGVADREQYF. CDR3 DNA: TGTGCCAGCAGTGGGGGGGTAGCGGACCGCGAGCAGTACTTC.